Described below is a single TCR beta chain sequence and its context. The CDR3 runs to 13 residues. Trimming stripped 5 bases from V and 5 bases from J, with 13 bases between. Germline assignment: CDR1 LNHDA and CDR2 SQIVND (reference sequence). This record comes from a study of shared clonotypes between healthy human individuals. Repertoires were generated with immunoSEQ multiplex PCR, while TCRdb's copy carries only in-frame clones and drops some. The sample records about 1.1 million clones, about 80% being singletons. The sequencing sample was made of memory CD4+ T cells from PBMCs. Subset specified: CD45RA-negative fraction. This receptor was identified in a man aged 18 to 35 in good health. Some clones in this sample may be carry-over from other donors' samples. The rearrangement uses TRBV19 and TRBJ2-7, with a tentative D call TRBD2 (6 bases). As DNA, the CDR3 is TGTGCCAGTAGTTTGGGTGGCGGGGACGAGCAGTACTTC. Amino acid sequence: CASSLGGGDEQYF. Looking up the rest from reference TRBV19 and TRBJ2-7 gives the full variable domain: DGGITQSPKYLFRKEGQNVTLSCEQNLNHDAMYWYRQDPGQGLRLIYYSQIVNDFQKGDIAEGYSVSREKKESFPLTVTSAQKNPTAFYLCASSLGGGDEQYFGPGTRLTVT.